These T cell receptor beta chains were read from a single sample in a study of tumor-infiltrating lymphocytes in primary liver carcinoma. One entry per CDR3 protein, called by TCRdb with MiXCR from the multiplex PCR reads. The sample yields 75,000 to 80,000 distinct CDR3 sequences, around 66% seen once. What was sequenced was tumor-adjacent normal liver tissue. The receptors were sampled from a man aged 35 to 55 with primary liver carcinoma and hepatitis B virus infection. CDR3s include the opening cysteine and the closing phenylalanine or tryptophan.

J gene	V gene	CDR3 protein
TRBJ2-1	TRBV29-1	CSLSHYNEQFF
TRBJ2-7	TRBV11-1	CAGSLGRTAYYEQYF
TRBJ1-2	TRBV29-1	CSVEERTEFRGYTF
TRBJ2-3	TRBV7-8	CASTLKGGGSHADTQYF
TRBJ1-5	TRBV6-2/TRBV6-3	CARGSGDTPRGQPQHF
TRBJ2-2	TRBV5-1	CASNLGSHTGELFF
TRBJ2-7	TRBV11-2	CASTWTGRYEQYF
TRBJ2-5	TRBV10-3	CAIARGEIHYF
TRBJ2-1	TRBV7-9	CASSSPRDRGRDEQFF
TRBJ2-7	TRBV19	CASSRSGTSGSIYEQYF
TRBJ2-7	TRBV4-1	CASTSGTSGADEQYF
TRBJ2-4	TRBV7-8	CANGPETGQGAKNIQYF
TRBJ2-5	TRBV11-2	CASSKGQIQETQYF
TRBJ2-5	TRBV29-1	CSVPAGTGGLGETQYF
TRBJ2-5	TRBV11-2	CASSLAGLALGKKGTQYF
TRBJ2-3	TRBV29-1	CSVEKCARIHDTQYF
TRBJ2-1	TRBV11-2	CASSDSLGYYNEQFF
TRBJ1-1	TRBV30	CAWSVLRGTEAFF
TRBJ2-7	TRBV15	CATSEGLAANEQYF
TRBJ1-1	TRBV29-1	CIAQKLTQEGEAFF
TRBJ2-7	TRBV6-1	CASSTLAEGPYERYF
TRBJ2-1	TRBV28	CVSSLGSYGLAGSYNEQFF
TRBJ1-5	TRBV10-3	CASGGTWNNQPQHF
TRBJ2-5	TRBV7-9	CASSLAQTPQETQYF
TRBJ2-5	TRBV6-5	CTSSYSRDGQETQYF
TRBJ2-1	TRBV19	CASSTALAAYNKQFF
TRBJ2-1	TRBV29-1	CSVHTGGNEQFF
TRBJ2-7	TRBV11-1	CASSVLRTPNYEQYF
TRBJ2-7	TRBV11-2	CASSPGVDGSDEQYF
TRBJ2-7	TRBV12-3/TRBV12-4	CANSSGTSAGYERYF
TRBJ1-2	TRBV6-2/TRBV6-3	CAGSYSKFSRVNGYTF
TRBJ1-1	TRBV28	CASIRGRDTEAFF